This TCR beta chain was obtained from a study of regulatory T cells in long-lasting Graves disease. General study points: Among persistent patients, a larger number of public clonotypes were shared (about 3,000) than among newly diagnosed patients (approximately 970).

The time point denotes: persistent/refractory GD, antithyroid drugs over 5 years with positive TRAb. The TCR library was made from RNA that had been extracted from PBMCs in TRIzol. Many counts were recorded for this clonotype. Its antigen is not known. Germline values: CDR1 MNHNS, CDR2 SASEGT. V shed 2 bases and J shed 4 bases, with 15 bases lying between them. The length of the CDR3 is 17 residues. To make TCR beta libraries, researchers used iRepertoire HTBI primers and Arm-PCR of CDR3 regions. Via MiXCR, TCRdb re-called the multiplex PCR reads, giving one row per CDR3 protein. This table has hundreds of thousands of distinct CDR3 sequences, less than 25% appearing once.

The sample here was peripheral blood mononuclear cells (PBMCs), taken when the disease was refractory, from a patient treated with antithyroid drugs. The TCR sequence derives from a female donor with Graves disease. V usage is TRBV6-1 and J usage is TRBJ2-6, with a possible D match to TRBD1 (6 bases). The CDR3 loop reads CASSENLGAAGANVLTF. CDR3 bases: TGTGCCAGCAGTGAAAACCTGGGGGCGGCAGGGGCCAACGTCCTGACTTTC.